The present T cell receptor beta chain was sequenced within a study of post-analysis software for immune sequencing data. Study in general: Patients with relapsing-remitting, secondary progressive and progressive-relapsing multiple sclerosis courses were all represented.

Study conclusions and caveats: Normalized Chao1 diversity was significantly lower in multiple sclerosis patients than in controls. Under the F measure, samples that were prepared in one batch clustered strongly together. Elevated frequency relative to controls characterized several TRBV segments in patients, TRBV5-6, TRBV5-1 and TRBV20-1 among them.

Tagging with unique molecular identifiers was a feature of the TCR beta cDNA libraries. TCRdb re-called the PCR reads through MiXCR, storing one row per CDR3 protein. The table has fewer than 850,000 distinct CDR3 sequences, 25% to 30% seen once; the top ten hold 0.55% to 0.65%. This clonotype was recorded many times. Its target is unknown. The ends were cut back, 2 bases at V and 0 bases at J, with 2 bases in the middle. This CDR3 contains 11 residues. Germline V gives CDR1 SQVTM, CDR2 ANQGSEA. The sample was blood. The chain combines TRBV29-1 with TRBJ2-7; the D is unclear. The origin of this receptor is a girl between 5 and 17 years old with multiple sclerosis. CDR3 residues: CSVELSYEQYF. In DNA form, the CDR3 reads TGCAGCGTTGAACTCTCCTACGAGCAGTACTTC.